This section outlines one T cell receptor (beta chain) sequence together with its context. Which antigen it targets is not known. No much larger clone exists at a distance of one base, and base qualities are not known. This sample is part of a study of blood T cell repertoires in COVID-19 (dated by TCRdb to the early 2020s). For the study in its entirety: Collaborator samples came from the United States, Italy and Spain and covered acute and convalescent phases of COVID-19. The material from the prospective study consisted of cDNA or gDNA derived from T cells, B-cell-depleted T cells, or PBMCs. Deeply sampled blood TCRbeta repertoires from subjects exposed to, actively infected with, or recovered from COVID-19 were included in the dataset. A freely available public database, intended as a resource for researchers studying the immune response to SARS-CoV-2, is where the repertoires were released. The samples were drawn from the first 160 participants of the ongoing ImmuneRACE study and from 950 to 1,500 subjects provided by 6 global collaborators. The sample metadata nearly always contained a de-identified subject ID, COVID-19 status, age in years and sex. Where available, HLA class I and class II types were obtained from metadata supplied by the sample provider rather than from assay-based typing.

V is cut back by 4 bases and J by 2 bases, with 7 bases in the junction unmatched. CDR3 length: 15 amino acids, cysteine to phenylalanine. Left in the record is the CDR3 DNA by itself, 45 bases read in frame from the first base. CDR1 SGHNT and CDR2 YYREEE were looked up in the germline V gene (reference sequence). Broader findings and caveats from the paper: How much clinical and demographic metadata was included differed by source and by participant, and the metadata was provided uncurated.

The immunoSEQ Assay, a bias-controlled multiplex PCR, was used to amplify TCRbeta CDR3 regions from genomic DNA. In the original analysis: The number of nucleated cells in each sample was estimated from the amplification of reference gene primers within the assay. To quantify the absolute abundance of each unique TCRbeta CDR3 rearrangement, sequence reads were collapsed and filtered. For each sample, productive Simpson clonality was calculated as the square root of Simpson's diversity index across productive rearrangements. TCRdb carries this immuneACCESS record with in-frame sequences only. Its versions omit some clonotypes, under half of them owing to an unresolved V gene in the studies checked, with the rest unexplained. Clonal size and the V and J genes are those of that table, whereas D and trimming came from the DNA. Across this sample there are tens of thousands of clones, with 75% to 95% seen only once. The ten largest clones represent approximately 14% of the sample.

Whole blood was collected in K2EDTA tubes by collaborating institutions according to the institutions' own protocols. For TCRbeta analysis, collaborator samples were shipped as frozen whole blood, as isolated PBMCs, or as DNA extracted from either sample type. Recombination joined TRBV5-4 with TRBJ1-1; 8 bases in the middle match TRBD1. This receptor was obtained from a human donor with active COVID-19. The donor label of this sample is uncertain. Sequenced: peripheral blood. This receptor carries the CDR3 CASSGADRDNTEAFF. Here is the DNA: TGTGCCAGCAGCGGAGCGGACAGGGATAACACTGAAGCTTTCTTT.